Many counts were recorded for the clone carrying this T cell receptor (beta chain). Orbital computed tomography, thyroid ultrasound, serum thyroxine and TRAb, and clinical symptoms together informed the diagnoses. This record comes from a study of T cells in Graves' hyperthyroidism and ophthalmopathy. The V and J ends lost 1 base and 10 bases respectively, with 8 bases between them. The CDR3 is 13 residues long. Germline loops: CDR1 SGHNT, CDR2 YENEEA. There were TCR beta CDR3 regions amplified from RNA transcripts. The HTBI primer set drove a first-round RT-PCR of the TCR CDR3. TCRdb re-called the multiplex PCR reads with MiXCR, one entry per CDR3 protein. The repertoire includes about 610,000 distinct CDR3 sequences, roughly 16% of them detected once, and more than 3% sits in the top ten.

The sequenced material came from blood. The sequence was obtained from a woman aged 40 to 50 with Graves' ophthalmopathy. This chain connects TRBV11-3 to TRBJ1-6; D unresolved. The CDR3 region is CASSLVSESPLHF. The CDR3 DNA sequence: TGTGCCAGCAGCTTAGTATCGGAATCACCCCTCCACTTT.